This T cell receptor beta chain was sequenced during a study of identical twins. Healthy Caucasians provided all donations. About this clonotype: The antigen is undetermined.

Trimming cost V 5 bases and J 12 bases, with 20 bases left between them. The CDR3 consists of 13 residues. Study outcomes and limitations: Cross-sectional statistical analysis was relied on for the conclusions, without the same donors being followed. Within cord blood, abundant beta clonotypes carried fewer insertions, but memory repertoires showed no such trend. For monozygotic twins, models underestimated out-of-frame TCR alpha sharing.

MiXCR, applied by TCRdb to the 5' RACE reads, yields one record per CDR3 protein. The table shows 200,000 to 250,000 distinct CDR3 sequences, with approximately 7% occurring only once. These data are also associated with another study on yellow fever vaccine responses in identical twins.

The chain combines TRBV12-3 or TRBV12-4 with TRBJ2-7; D gene unclear. Sequenced material: memory (CD45RO+) T cells sorted from blood. This TCR came from a woman between 18 and 30 years old in good health. The CDR3 sequence is CASSAPGPRAMYF. The CDR3 nucleotides read TGTGCCAGCAGTGCTCCGGGCCCCCGTGCGATGTACTTC.